The sequence of this T cell receptor beta chain was determined in a study of cytomegalovirus exposure and HLA in healthy donors. Overall study results and limits: HLA alleles showed associations with some 17,000 TCR beta sequences in a later analysis, at a 0.05 false discovery rate. Later genetic work tied a missense DCLRE1C variant to beta-chain V and J trimming.

Both 60 Vbeta primers and 13 Jbeta primers went into the PCR. As originally analysed: There were about 88 million unique TCR beta chains by a later count, and approximately 12 million of them were shared. Sequenced by immunoSEQ multiplex PCR; TCRdb stores in-frame clones only, minus some. For V, J and clone size, that table is used; D and trimming come from the DNA. This sample has fewer than 250,000 clones, with 70% to 85% found just once. Note on this clone: Its antigen is not identified.

The TCR sequence derives from a male donor in good health and CMV-seronegative. What was sequenced was PBMCs.

For the CDR3, the DNA is TGTGCCAGCAGCCCACAATTCACAGATACGCAGTATTTT. Encoded protein: CASSPQFTDTQYF. The gene calls are TRBV7-2 and TRBJ2-3; D remains ambiguous. The CDR3 is made up of 13 amino acids. CDR1 is SGHTA and CDR2 is FQGNSA in the germline V gene. V shed 5 bases and J shed 2 bases, with 8 bases lying between them.